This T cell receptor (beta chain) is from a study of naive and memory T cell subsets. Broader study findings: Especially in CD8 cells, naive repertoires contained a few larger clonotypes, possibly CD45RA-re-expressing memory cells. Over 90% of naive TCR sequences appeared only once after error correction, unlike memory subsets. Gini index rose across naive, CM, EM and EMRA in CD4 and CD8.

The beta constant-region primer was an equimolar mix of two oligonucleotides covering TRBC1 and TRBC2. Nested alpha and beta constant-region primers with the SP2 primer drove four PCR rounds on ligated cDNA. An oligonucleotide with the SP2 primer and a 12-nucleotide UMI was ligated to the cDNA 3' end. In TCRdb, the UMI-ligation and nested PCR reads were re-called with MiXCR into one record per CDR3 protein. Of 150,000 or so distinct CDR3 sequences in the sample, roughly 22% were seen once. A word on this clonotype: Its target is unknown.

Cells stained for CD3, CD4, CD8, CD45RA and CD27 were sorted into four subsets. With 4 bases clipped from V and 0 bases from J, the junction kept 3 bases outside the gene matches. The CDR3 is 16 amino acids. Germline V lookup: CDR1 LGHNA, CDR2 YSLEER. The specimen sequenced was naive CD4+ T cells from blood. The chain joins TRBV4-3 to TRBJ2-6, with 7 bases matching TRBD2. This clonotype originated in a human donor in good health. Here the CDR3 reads CASSPKRDSGANVLTF. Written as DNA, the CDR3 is TGCGCCAGCAGCCCAAAGCGGGACTCTGGGGCCAACGTCCTGACTTTC.